This TCR beta chain came from a study of CD8 T cells in ankylosing spondylitis. The CDR3 contains 11 residues. The V and J ends lost 5 bases and 2 bases respectively, with 2 bases between them. The germline V gene encodes CDR1 SEHNR and CDR2 FQNEAQ (reference sequence). The study, taken as a whole, reports: Disease-linked clones had a CD8+ phenotype and relatively low frequency in peripheral blood. In reactive arthritis synovial fluid and blood, some motif variants had been reported before.

TCRdb re-called the 5' RACE reads with MiXCR, one entry per CDR3 protein. The top ten clones hold 9.9% of a sample with 85,000 to 100,000 distinct CDR3 sequences, about 8% of them seen once. Many counts were recorded for this clonotype. What it recognizes is unknown. The chain is built from TRBV7-9 and TRBJ2-3, with no clear D. Source material: blood, either unsorted or a sorted T cell fraction (not recorded which). The receptor's source is a male donor with ankylosing spondylitis or in good health (not recorded which). The CDR3 DNA reads as TGTGCCAGCAGCATCACAGATACGCAGTATTTT. This codes for CASSITDTQYF.